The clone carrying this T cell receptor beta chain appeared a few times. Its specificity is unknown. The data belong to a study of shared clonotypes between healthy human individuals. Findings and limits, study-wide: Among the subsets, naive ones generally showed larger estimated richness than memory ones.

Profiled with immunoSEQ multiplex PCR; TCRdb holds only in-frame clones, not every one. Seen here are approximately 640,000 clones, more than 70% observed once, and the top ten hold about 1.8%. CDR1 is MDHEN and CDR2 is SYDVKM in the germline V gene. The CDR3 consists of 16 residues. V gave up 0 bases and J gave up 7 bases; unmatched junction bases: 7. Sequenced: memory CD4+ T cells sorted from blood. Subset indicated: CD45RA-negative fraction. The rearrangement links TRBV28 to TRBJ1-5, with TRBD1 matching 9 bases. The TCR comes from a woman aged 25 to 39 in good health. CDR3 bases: TGTGCCAGCAGTTTATGGACAGGGGGTTCAGAACAGCCCCAGCATTTT. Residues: CASSLWTGGSEQPQHF.